This T cell receptor beta chain was retrieved from a study of cytomegalovirus exposure and HLA in healthy donors. General study results and limits: A previous analysis found most TCR beta V segments productive roughly 87% or roughly 30% of the time. By a later analysis, the bulk of CMV-associated TCR beta chains appeared HLA-restricted.

The study ran its PCR with 60 Vbeta and 13 Jbeta primers. Original processing methods: Later, an analysis found 75 million to 100 million unique TCR beta chains, and around 10 million of these were shared. Only in-frame clones appear in the TCRdb table, and some are missing; sequencing was by immunoSEQ multiplex PCR. V and J calls plus clone size are reproduced from that table; the DNA served to infer D and trimming. This table holds 60,000 to 75,000 clones, approximately 74% found once. Germline V gene data show CDR1 as MGHDK and CDR2 as SYGVNS. Trimming took 3 bases from V and 0 from J, leaving 11 bases between them. CDR3 length: 15 residues. Of note for this clone: Its target is not known.

Sequencing used PBMCs. This clonotype originated in a young woman in good health and CMV-seropositive. J is TRBJ2-5 and V is TRBV25-1; a possible D gene is TRBD1 (6 bases). The CDR3 DNA reads as TGTGCCAGCAGTGAGGGAAGGGGGTACCAAGAGACCCAGTACTTC. Its protein is CASSEGRGYQETQYF. The variable domain in full, with the rest retrieved from reference TRBV25-1 and TRBJ2-5, is EADIYQTPRYLVIGTGKKITLECSQTMGHDKMYWYQQDPGMELHLIHYSYGVNSTEKGDLSSESTVSRIRTEHFPLTLESARPSHTSQYLCASSEGRGYQETQYFGPGTRLLVL.